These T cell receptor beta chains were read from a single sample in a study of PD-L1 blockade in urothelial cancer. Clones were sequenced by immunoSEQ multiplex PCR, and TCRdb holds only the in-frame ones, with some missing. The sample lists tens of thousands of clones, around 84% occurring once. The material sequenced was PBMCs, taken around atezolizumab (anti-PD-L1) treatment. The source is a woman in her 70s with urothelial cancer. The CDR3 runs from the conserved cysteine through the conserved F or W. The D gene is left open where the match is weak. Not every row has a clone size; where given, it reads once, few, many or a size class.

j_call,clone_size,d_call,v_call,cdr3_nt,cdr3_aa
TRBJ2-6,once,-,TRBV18,TGTGCCAGCTCACTCCTTAGTCTCTCTGGGGCCAACGTCCTGACTTTC,CASSLLSLSGANVLTF
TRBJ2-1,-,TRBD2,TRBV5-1,TGCGCCAGCAGCTTGGGGACTAGCGGTACAGGGCTCCATGAGCAGTTCTTC,CASSLGTSGTGLHEQFF
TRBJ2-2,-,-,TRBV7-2,TGTGCCAGCAGCTCCTATATTAGCACCGGGGAGCTGTTTTTT,CASSSYISTGELFF
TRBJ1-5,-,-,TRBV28,TGTGCCAGCAGTTTAGGTAACAGGAGAGATCAGCCCCAGCATTTT,CASSLGNRRDQPQHF
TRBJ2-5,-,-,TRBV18,TGTGCCAGCAAAAGGCAGGGGACCCAAGAGACCCAGTACTTC,CASKRQGTQETQYF
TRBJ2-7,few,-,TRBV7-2,TGTGCCAGCAGCTTGGGCCCTTCCTACGAGCAGTACTTC,CASSLGPSYEQYF
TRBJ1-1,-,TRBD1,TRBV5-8,TGTGCCAGCAGCTACGACAGGGACACTGAAGCTTTCTTT,CASSYDRDTEAFF
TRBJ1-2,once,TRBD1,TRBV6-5,TGTGCCAGCAGTTACGACAGGGTAGTACGCTATGGCTACACCTTC,CASSYDRVVRYGYTF
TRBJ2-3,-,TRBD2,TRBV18,TGTGCCAGCTCCCAGGGACTAGCGGGAGCATACGATACGCAGTATTTT,CASSQGLAGAYDTQYF
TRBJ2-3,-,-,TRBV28,TGTGCCAGCAGTTTGGGCAAAAGCACAGATACGCAGTATTTT,CASSLGKSTDTQYF
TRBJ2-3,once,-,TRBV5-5,TGTGCCAGCAGCCCCGCCCCGAGCTCCTACGATACGCAGTATTTT,CASSPAPSSYDTQYF
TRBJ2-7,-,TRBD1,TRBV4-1,TGCGCCAGCAGCCAAATCCCTGGACAGGGGGCCTACGAGCAGTACTTC,CASSQIPGQGAYEQYF
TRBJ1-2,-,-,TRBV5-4,TGTGCCAGCAGCTTGGTTGGGCGTACTAACTATGGCTACACCTTC,CASSLVGRTNYGYTF
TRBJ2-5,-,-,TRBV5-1,TGCGCCAGCAGAGGGGCTAAGGGTGGCCAAGAGACCCAGTACTTC,CASRGAKGGQETQYF
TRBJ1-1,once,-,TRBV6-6,TGTGCCAGCAGTTACAGGGAGGGGATGTTAGAAGCTTTCTTT,CASSYREGMLEAFF
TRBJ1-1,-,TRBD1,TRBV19,TGTGCCAGTAGCGAGACAGGGGGGGATGTGAACACTGAAGCTTTCTTT,CASSETGGDVNTEAFF
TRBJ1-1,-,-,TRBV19,TGTGCCAGTACCCCCCCACAGGGCTGGGACACTGAAGCTTTCTTT,CASTPPQGWDTEAFF
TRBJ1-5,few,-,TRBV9,TGTGCCAGCAGCTCCGGGGGTCCTCATAGCAATCAGCCCCAGCATTTT,CASSSGGPHSNQPQHF
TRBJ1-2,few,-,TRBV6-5,TGTGCCAGCAGTTTAGAACAGGGTGATGGCTACACCTTC,CASSLEQGDGYTF
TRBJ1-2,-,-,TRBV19,TGTGCCAGTAGTATAGGTTTGGGACAATCCTATGGCTACACCTTC,CASSIGLGQSYGYTF
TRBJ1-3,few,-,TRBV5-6,TGTGCCAGCAGCTTTGCCAGGGCGGACACCATATATTTT,CASSFARADTIYF
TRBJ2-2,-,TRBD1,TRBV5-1,TGCGCCAGCAGCTGGGGGACAGGGAGGGACACCGGGGAGCTGTTTTTT,CASSWGTGRDTGELFF
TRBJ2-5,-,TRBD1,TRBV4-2,TGTGCCAGCAGCCCGGGACAGGGCGTCGAGACCCAGTACTTC,CASSPGQGVETQYF
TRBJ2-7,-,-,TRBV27,TGTGCCAGCAGTTTACGACAGCAGACCTACGAGCAGTACTTC,CASSLRQQTYEQYF
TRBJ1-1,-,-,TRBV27,TGTGCCAGCAGTTTAGGGGGGGTAGGGAACACTGAAGCTTTCTTT,CASSLGGVGNTEAFF
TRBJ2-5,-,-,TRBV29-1,TGCAGCGTGTCCGGTTTAAGCCAAGAGACCCAGTACTTC,CSVSGLSQETQYF
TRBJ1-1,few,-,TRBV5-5,TGTGCCAGCAGCCTGTGGACCGGGAGGACTGAAGCTTTCTTT,CASSLWTGRTEAFF
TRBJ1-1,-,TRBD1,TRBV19,TGTGCCAGTCGCCGGGACAGGGGGCGAGGAAACACTGAAGCTTTCTTT,CASRRDRGRGNTEAFF
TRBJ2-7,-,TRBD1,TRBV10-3,TGTGCCATCAGTGCGGACAGGGGTCCCTACGAGCAGTACTTC,CAISADRGPYEQYF
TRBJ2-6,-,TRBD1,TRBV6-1,TGTGCCAGCAGGGAACAGGGGAACTCTGGGGCCAACGTCCTGACTTTC,CASREQGNSGANVLTF
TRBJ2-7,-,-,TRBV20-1,TGCAGTGCTAGCATCAGGTCCGAGCAGTACTTC,CSASIRSEQYF
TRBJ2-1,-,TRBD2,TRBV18,TGTGCCAGCTCAAGTCTAGCGGGAGTCCGTAATGAGCAGTTCTTC,CASSSLAGVRNEQFF
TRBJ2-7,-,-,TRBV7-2,TGTGCCAGCAGCTTAGGCGGTGAGAACGAGCAGTACTTC,CASSLGGENEQYF
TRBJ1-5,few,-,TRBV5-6,TGTGCCAGCAGCTTAGGAGGAGGCCGGGGGCCCCAGCATTTT,CASSLGGGRGPQHF
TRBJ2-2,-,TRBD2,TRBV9,TGTGCCAGCAGCCCCCGACTAGCAATAAACACCGGGGAGCTGTTTTTT,CASSPRLAINTGELFF
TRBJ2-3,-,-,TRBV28,TGTGCCAGCACCCAACCGAACAGGGCGGTCGATACGCAGTATTTT,CASTQPNRAVDTQYF
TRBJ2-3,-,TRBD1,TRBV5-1,TGCGCCAGCAGCAGTGGCACGGTTCGGGACAGGGTGCCCTTTCGTGACACAGATACGCAGTATTTT,CASSSGTVRDRVPFRDTDTQYF
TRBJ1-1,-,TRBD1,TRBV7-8,TGTGCCAGCAGCCCGGACAGGGGGCGGTACGCTGAAGCTTTCTTT,CASSPDRGRYAEAFF
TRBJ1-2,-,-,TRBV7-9,TGTGCCAGCAGCTTAAGGTCAGATGACTTTTATGGCTACACCTTC,CASSLRSDDFYGYTF
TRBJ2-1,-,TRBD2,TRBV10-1,TGCGCCAGCAGTGAGCTAGCGGGCTCGGTTAATGAGCAGTTCTTC,CASSELAGSVNEQFF
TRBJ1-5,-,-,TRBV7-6,TGTGCCAGCAGCTTAAGTTCGGGTCAGCCCCAGCATTTT,CASSLSSGQPQHF
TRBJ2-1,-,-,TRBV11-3,TGTGCCAGCAGCTTAAGCCCGGCGGTAGAGCAGTTCTTC,CASSLSPAVEQFF
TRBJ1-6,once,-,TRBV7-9,TGTGCCAGCAGCTTAGGCGGCTCGAGCTCCTATAATTCACCCCTCCACTTT,CASSLGGSSSYNSPLHF
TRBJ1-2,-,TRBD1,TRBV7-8,TGTGCCAGCAGCTTAGACAGGGGTTTTGACTATGGCTACACCTTC,CASSLDRGFDYGYTF
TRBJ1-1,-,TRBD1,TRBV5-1,TGCGCCAGCAGCTACCAGACAGGGGAGGGCACTGAAGCTTTCTTT,CASSYQTGEGTEAFF
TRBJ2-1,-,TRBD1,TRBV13,TGTGCCAGCAGCGTCCGGGACAGAGGGGACAATGAGCAGTTCTTC,CASSVRDRGDNEQFF
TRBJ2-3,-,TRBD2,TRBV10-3,TGTGCCATCAGTGAGACTAAAGGACTAGCGGGGGCCTCGAGCGATACGCAGTATTTT,CAISETKGLAGASSDTQYF
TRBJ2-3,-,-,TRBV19,TGTGCCAGTAGTATACGTAACACAGATACGCAGTATTTT,CASSIRNTDTQYF
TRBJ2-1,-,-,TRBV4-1,TGCGCCAGCAGCCATAGGGCTATAACGGGAGAGGTCGGCAATGAGCAGTTCTTC,CASSHRAITGEVGNEQFF
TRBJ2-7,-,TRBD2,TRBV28,TGTGCCAGCAGCTCCACTAGCGGGAGCGGCTACGAGCAGTACTTC,CASSSTSGSGYEQYF
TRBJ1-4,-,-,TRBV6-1,TGTGCCAGCAGTAGAGAGATAAATGAAAAACTGTTTTTT,CASSREINEKLFF
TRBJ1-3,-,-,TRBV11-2,TGTGCCAGCAGCTTAGTTGGTACAGACTCTGGAAACACCATATATTTT,CASSLVGTDSGNTIYF
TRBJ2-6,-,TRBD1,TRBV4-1,TGCGCCAGCAGCCAAGTAGGGACAGGGGGGCCGCCGTATGGGGCCAACGTCCTGACTTTC,CASSQVGTGGPPYGANVLTF
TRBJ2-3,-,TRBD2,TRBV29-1,TGCAGCGTTGAAGGTATTAGCGGGGCTGCTAGCACAGATACGCAGTATTTT,CSVEGISGAASTDTQYF
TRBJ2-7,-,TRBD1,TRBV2,TGTGCCAGCAGTCCTCGGACAGGGGGGGACGAGCAGTACTTC,CASSPRTGGDEQYF
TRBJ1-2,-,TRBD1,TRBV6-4,TGTGCCAGCAGTCCCGGGACAGGGGGCAACTATGGCTACACCTTC,CASSPGTGGNYGYTF
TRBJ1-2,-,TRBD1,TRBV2,TGTGCCAGCAGTGCCGACAGGGCTTATGGCTACACCTTC,CASSADRAYGYTF
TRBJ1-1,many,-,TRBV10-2,TGCGCCAGCAGTGAGATATACGGGGTAGTCGACACTGAAGCTTTCTTT,CASSEIYGVVDTEAFF
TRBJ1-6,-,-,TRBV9,TGTGCCAGCAGCGTAGAATACCGGGGGACTTCACCCCTCCACTTT,CASSVEYRGTSPLHF
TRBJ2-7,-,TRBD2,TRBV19,TGTGCCAGTAGTGTATCCAGCGGGGTCTGGGGAGTGGAGCAGTACTTC,CASSVSSGVWGVEQYF